This TCR beta chain was sequenced during a study of T cells expressing NK-cell markers. TCRdb re-called the 5' RACE reads, yielding one record per CDR3 amino acid sequence without DNA. The sample table sets out about 390,000 distinct CDR3 sequences. There are 18 residues in the CDR3. Germline CDR1 reads MGHRA; CDR2 reads YSYEKL. Concerning this clonotype itself: Its matching antigen is unknown.

Study-wide results and caveats: NKG2C+ dominant clonotypes from 6 or 7 donors made up about 1.0-8% of CD8+ T cells.

The sequence came from a woman in her 50s in good health. The specimen was blood T cells: a sorted CD56 or NKG2C T cell subset, CD4+ or CD8+ T cells, or bulk PBMC T cells (not recorded which). The chain recombines TRBV4-1 with TRBJ2-7; the TCRdb call, TRBD2, lacks DNA for checking. This CDR3 reads CASSQVPLAGGVPYEQYF.